This T cell receptor beta chain was identified during a study of shared clonotypes between healthy human individuals. Study results and caveats: The sampled material consisted only of blood, and tissue repertoires are likely to differ.

With regard to this clone: What it binds is unknown.

CDR1 and CDR2 (germline): LGHNA, YSLEER. V lost 5 bases, J lost 1 base, and 1 base stayed unmatched. The CDR3 is 15 amino acids. Sequenced by immunoSEQ multiplex PCR; TCRdb stores in-frame clones only, minus some. The sample contains some 470,000 clones, over 65% of which appear only once. The TCR sequence derives from a woman aged 35 to 49 in good health. Some clones in this sample may be carry-over from other donors' samples. The chain carries TRBV4-3 and TRBJ2-1; TRBD2 matches 11 bases. Source material: PBMCs. CDR3 residues: CASSTSGSSYNEQFF. CDR3 bases: TGCGCCAGCAGCACTAGCGGGAGTTCCTACAATGAGCAGTTCTTC.